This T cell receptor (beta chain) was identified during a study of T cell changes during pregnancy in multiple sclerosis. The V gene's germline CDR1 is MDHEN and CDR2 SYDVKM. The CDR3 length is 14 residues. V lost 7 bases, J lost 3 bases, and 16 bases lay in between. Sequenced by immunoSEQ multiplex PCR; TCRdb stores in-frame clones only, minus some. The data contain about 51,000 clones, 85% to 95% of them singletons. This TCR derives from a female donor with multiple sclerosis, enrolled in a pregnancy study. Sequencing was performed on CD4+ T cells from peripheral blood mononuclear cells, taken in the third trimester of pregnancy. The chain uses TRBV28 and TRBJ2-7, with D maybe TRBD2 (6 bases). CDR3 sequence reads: CASTSGDGFYEQYF. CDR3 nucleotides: TGTGCCAGCACCTCGGGGGACGGTTTCTACGAGCAGTACTTC.